This entry lists 16 T cell receptor beta chains sequenced from one sample in a study of regulatory T cells in long-lasting Graves disease. Combining iRepertoire HTBI primers with Arm-PCR of CDR3 regions, the authors built TCR beta libraries. Via MiXCR, TCRdb re-called the multiplex PCR reads, giving one row per CDR3 protein. The repertoire holds 500,000 to 700,000 distinct CDR3 sequences, with about 15% as singletons. Time point defined: newly diagnosed GD, antithyroid drugs for less than 3 months. From PBMCs, RNA was extracted and then used to make the TCR library. The same sample was also used in a study of T cells in Graves' hyperthyroidism and ophthalmopathy.

Sample: peripheral blood mononuclear cells (PBMCs), taken at new diagnosis, from a patient treated with antithyroid drugs. Source of these receptors: a woman in her twenties or thirties with Graves disease.

The genes are TRBV7-9 and TRBJ1-4, with D possibly TRBD1 on 6 matching bases. Germline V gives CDR1 SEHNR, CDR2 FQNEAQ (reference sequence). This CDR3 contains 16 residues. The germline V and J ends were trimmed by 3 bases and 7 bases, with 18 bases remaining between them. The CDR3 DNA reads as TGTGCCAGCAGCTTTCAGGTGATACAGGGAACTGAAAAACTGTTTTTT. Translation gives CASSFQVIQGTEKLFF.

There are a few counts of this clonotype. This chain connects TRBV27 to TRBJ2-7; 11 nucleotides line up with TRBD2. The CDR3 has 15 residues. V shed 3 bases and J 6 bases; nucleotides not matched to a gene: 7. Germline lookup yields CDR1 MNHEY and CDR2 SMNVEV (reference sequence). The CDR3 is CASSFLAGGPSEQYF. CDR3 sequence (DNA): TGTGCCAGCAGTTTCTTAGCGGGAGGGCCCTCCGAGCAGTACTTC.

The V gene is TRBV7-3, the J gene TRBJ2-3, with TRBD2 matching over 10 bases. Germline CDR1 reads SGHTA; CDR2 reads FQGTGA. J was trimmed by 3 bases and V by 1 base; bases with no gene match: 16. The CDR3 runs 20 residues. Here the CDR3 reads CASSLNPLDLAGVLTDTQYF. In nucleotides, the CDR3 is TGTGCCAGCAGCTTAAACCCACTAGACCTAGCGGGAGTTTTGACAGATACGCAGTATTTT.

The V gene is TRBV28, the J gene TRBJ1-5, with unresolved D. The CDR3 contains 12 residues. Per germline, CDR1 MDHEN and CDR2 SYDVKM. V was pared by 9 bases and J by 0 bases, with 6 bases between. The CDR3 DNA sequence: TGTGCCAGTCAGGTTAGCAATCAGCCCCAGCATTTT. It codes for CASQVSNQPQHF. The whole variable domain, remainder taken from reference TRBV28 and TRBJ1-5, is DVKVTQSSRYLVKRTGEKVFLECVQDMDHENMFWYRQDPGLGLRLIYFSYDVKMKEKGDIPEGYSVSREKKERFSLILESASTNQTSMYLCASQVSNQPQHFGDGTRLSIL.

CDR3 sequence: CSVVGSNLREQYF. The DNA of the CDR3 is TGCAGCGTTGTTGGGTCGAATCTGAGGGAGCAGTACTTC. The chain links TRBV29-1 to TRBJ2-7; D is unresolved. The ends were cut back, 4 bases at V and 7 bases at J, with 17 bases in the middle. This CDR3 has 13 amino acids. CDR1 is SQVTM and CDR2 is ANQGSEA in the germline V gene.

This clonotype appeared many times. The genes are TRBV2 and TRBJ2-2; D is possibly TRBD2 (6 bases). V was trimmed by 8 bases and J by 6 bases, leaving 16 bases between them. The CDR3 spans 14 residues. Germline assignment: CDR1 SNHLY and CDR2 FYNNEI. CDR3 bases: TGTGCCAGCGAGAGACTAGTGACGTCCGGGGAGCTGTTTTTT. Protein product: CASERLVTSGELFF.

CDR3 loop: CASSLVGTGTAQETQYF. In DNA, the CDR3 is TGTGCCAGCAGCTTAGTAGGGACCGGGACGGCACAAGAGACCCAGTACTTC. This sequence joins TRBV7-9 and TRBJ2-5; D is tentatively TRBD1 or TRBD2 (5 bases each). Trimming took 1 base from V and 2 from J, leaving 17 bases between them. Germline V gene sequence: CDR1 SEHNR, CDR2 FQNEAQ (reference sequence). This CDR3 has 17 amino acids. Full variable domain (remainder filled in from reference TRBV7-9 and TRBJ2-5): DTGVSQNPRHKITKRGQNVTFRCDPISEHNRLYWYRQTLGQGPEFLTYFQNEAQLEKSRLLSDRFSAERPKGSFSTLEIQRTEQGDSAMYLCASSLVGTGTAQETQYFGPGTRLLVL.

The gene calls are TRBV6-2 or TRBV6-3 and TRBJ2-7, with D possibly TRBD1 on 7 matching bases. V dropped 3 bases and J dropped 6 bases, with 21 bases sitting between them. Germline assignment: CDR1 MNHEY and CDR2 SVGEGT. This CDR3 is built from 16 residues. The CDR3 reads CASSYSSGGTLAEQYF. CDR3 bases: TGTGCCAGCAGTTATTCCTCAGGGGGGACCCTCGCCGAGCAGTACTTC.

The sample holds many counts of this clonotype. The V call is TRBV2, the J call TRBJ2-5; maybe TRBD1 (5 bases). The CDR3 consists of 14 residues. Trimming cost V 7 bases and J 4 bases, with 16 bases left between them. Germline V lookup: CDR1 SNHLY, CDR2 FYNNEI. Here the CDR3 reads CASIPWGLLETQYF. The CDR3, as DNA: TGTGCCAGCATCCCCTGGGGCCTCCTAGAGACCCAGTACTTC.

This clonotype was counted ten times or more. This chain uses TRBV12-3 or TRBV12-4 with TRBJ2-7, with D maybe TRBD2 (5 bases). The CDR3 covers 13 residues. V was trimmed by 3 bases and J by 2 bases, leaving 8 bases between them. CDR3 residues: CASSFGKTYEQYF. The CDR3 DNA reads as TGTGCCAGCAGTTTCGGGAAAACCTACGAGCAGTACTTC.

This clonotype came up a few times. The chain employs TRBV6-1 and TRBJ1-5; TRBD1 is a possible D gene (6 bases). The V end lost 7 bases, the J end lost 1 base, and 11 bases lay between the germline ends. The germline CDR1 and CDR2 sequences are MNHNS and SASEGT. The CDR3 is made up of 14 amino acids. CDR3 region: CASTDRMSNQPQHF. In DNA form, the CDR3 reads TGTGCCAGCACTGACAGGATGAGCAATCAGCCCCAGCATTTT.

The chain couples TRBV2 to TRBJ2-5, with a weak D call TRBD1 (6 bases). Germline V lookup: CDR1 SNHLY, CDR2 FYNNEI. The V and J ends lost 8 bases and 6 bases respectively, with 19 bases between them. CDR3 length equals 14 residues. The CDR3 loop reads CASRWDRDIQTQYF. Written as DNA, the CDR3 is TGTGCCAGCCGTTGGGACCGGGACATACAGACCCAGTACTTC.

The genes are TRBV20-1 and TRBJ2-1; D gene uncertain. CDR1 DFQATT and CDR2 SNEGSKA come from the germline V gene (reference sequence). CDR3 length equals 11 residues. The V gene lost 5 bases and the J gene lost 16 bases, with 18 bases spanning the gap. This CDR3 reads CSAEVSDPRFF. CDR3 coding DNA: TGCAGTGCTGAGGTGTCGGACCCACGATTCTTC.

V gene TRBV4-2 combines with J gene TRBJ2-5; D might be TRBD2 (7 bases). Trimming left V 0 bases short and J 1 base short, with 18 bases between. The germline V gene has CDR1 LGHNA and CDR2 YNFKEQ. This CDR3 comprises 18 residues. In DNA, the CDR3 is TGTGCCAGCAGCCAAGAGTGGGGTGGCGCGGGGGCCCAAGAGACCCAGTACTTC. It translates to CASSQEWGGAGAQETQYF.

This clonotype has only a few counts. This chain uses TRBV20-1 with TRBJ2-7, with 7 bases matching TRBD2. V shed 3 bases, J shed 5 bases, and the junction held 10 bases outside the gene matches. The germline V gene encodes CDR1 DFQATT and CDR2 SNEGSKA (reference sequence). The CDR3 length is 14 residues. In DNA form, the CDR3 reads TGCAGTGCTAGCATCGCGGGAGCGGGGAACGAGCAGTACTTC. Amino acids: CSASIAGAGNEQYF.

This clonotype was observed many times. The chain has TRBV28 and TRBJ1-1; D is unresolved. Trimming stripped 7 bases from V and 7 bases from J, with 22 bases between. The CDR3 sequence is 15 residues long. Germline V CDR1 and CDR2: MDHEN, SYDVKM. This chain's CDR3 is CASTPSGRQLVEAFF. CDR3 in DNA: TGTGCCAGCACACCATCCGGGCGGCAGCTAGTTGAAGCTTTCTTT.